This TCR beta chain appears in the sequencing data of a study of chemoradiotherapy in HPV16-positive cancers. Study-wide findings and caveats: HPV-responsive T-cell expansion during chemoradiotherapy was linked to improved recurrence-free survival in HPV16-positive patients.

The repertoire was sequenced with immunoSEQ multiplex PCR; TCRdb's copy has only in-frame clones and lacks some. Altogether fewer than 70,000 clones are present, around nine tenths being singletons, with the ten largest covering under 3.5%. On this clone: Antigen: not known.

This CDR3 has 12 residues. From germline, CDR1 is SQVTM and CDR2 ANQGSEA. J lost 6 bases, V lost 4 bases, and 1 base had no gene match. Sequenced material: blood, taken from a patient who underwent chemoradiotherapy. This clonotype was sampled from a human donor with HPV-associated anogenital cancer. The V and J genes are TRBV29-1 and TRBJ2-7; TRBD2 agrees at 12 bases. The CDR3 loop reads CSVGLAGAEQYF. The CDR3 DNA follows: TGCAGCGTTGGACTAGCGGGGGCCGAGCAGTACTTC.